The TCR beta chain under discussion was sequenced for a study of cytomegalovirus exposure and HLA in healthy donors. PCR amplification relied on 60 Vbeta primers (plus 13 Jbeta primers). This table comes from immunoSEQ multiplex PCR, and its TCRdb copy is limited to in-frame clones, with some not included. The sample has roughly 80,000 clones; approximately 84% are singletons. This CDR3 region has 15 residues. Germline assignment: CDR1 MNHEY and CDR2 SVGAGI. V shed 0 bases, J shed 5 bases, and the junction held 3 bases outside the gene matches. V gene TRBV6-5 combines with J gene TRBJ1-2; 10 nucleotides line up with TRBD1. This clonotype originated in a woman between 45 and 60 years old in good health and CMV-seronegative. The sample consisted of PBMCs. CDR3 sequence: CASSYSDRGPYGYTF. The CDR3 DNA is TGTGCCAGCAGTTACTCTGACAGGGGGCCATATGGCTACACCTTC.